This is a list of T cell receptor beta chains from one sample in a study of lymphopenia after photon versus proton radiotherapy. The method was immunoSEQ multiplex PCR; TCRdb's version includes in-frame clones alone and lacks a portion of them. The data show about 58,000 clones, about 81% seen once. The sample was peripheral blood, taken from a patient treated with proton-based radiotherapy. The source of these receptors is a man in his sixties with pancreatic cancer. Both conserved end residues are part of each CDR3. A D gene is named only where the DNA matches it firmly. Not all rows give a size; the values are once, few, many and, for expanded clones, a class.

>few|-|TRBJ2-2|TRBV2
CASSEGATNTGELFF
TGTGCCAGCAGTGAGGGGGCGACGAACACCGGGGAGCTGTTTTTT
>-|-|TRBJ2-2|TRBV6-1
CASSELEDTGELFF
TGTGCCAGCAGTGAGCTAGAGGACACCGGGGAGCTGTTTTTT
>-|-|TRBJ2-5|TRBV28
CASSGLKGSLQETQYF
TGTGCCAGCAGTGGCCTTAAGGGGAGTTTACAAGAGACCCAGTACTTC
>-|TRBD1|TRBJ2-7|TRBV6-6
CASSYGDRGNEQYF
TGTGCCAGCAGTTATGGGGACAGGGGCAACGAGCAGTACTTC
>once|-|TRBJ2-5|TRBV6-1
CASSEGVLGLKQETQYF
TGTGCCAGCAGTGAAGGGGTTTTAGGTCTTAAACAAGAGACCCAGTACTTC
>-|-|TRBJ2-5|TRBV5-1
CASSSIDAGETQYF
TGCGCCAGCAGCTCCATAGACGCGGGAGAGACCCAGTACTTC
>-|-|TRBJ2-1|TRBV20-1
CSARDPGEQFF
TGCAGTGCTAGAGATCCGGGTGAGCAGTTCTTC
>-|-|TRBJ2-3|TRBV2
CASSEEREGDTQYF
TGTGCCAGCAGTGAAGAAAGGGAAGGGGATACGCAGTATTTT
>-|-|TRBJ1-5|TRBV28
CASSIDTDNQPQHF
TGTGCCAGCAGTATAGACACCGACAATCAGCCCCAGCATTTT
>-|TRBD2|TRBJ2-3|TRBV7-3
CASSLMAGSAGRTDTQYF
TGTGCCAGCAGCTTAATGGCGGGGTCAGCGGGGCGCACAGATACGCAGTATTTT
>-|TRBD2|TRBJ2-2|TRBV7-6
CASSNSWVAGVYNTGELFF
TGTGCCAGCAGCAACTCGTGGGTAGCGGGAGTTTATAACACCGGGGAGCTGTTTTTT
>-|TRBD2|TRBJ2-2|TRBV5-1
CASSLTAGATGELFF
TGCGCCAGCAGTTTAACGGCGGGAGCCACCGGGGAGCTGTTTTTT
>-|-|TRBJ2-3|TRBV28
CASTPSGGIIDTQYF
TGTGCCAGCACCCCGTCTGGCGGGATCATAGATACGCAGTATTTT
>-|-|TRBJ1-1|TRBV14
CASSQSLNTEAFF
TGTGCCAGCAGCCAGTCTCTAAACACTGAAGCTTTCTTT
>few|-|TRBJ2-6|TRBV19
CASSTTLSGANVLTF
TGTGCCAGTAGTACGACTCTCTCTGGGGCCAACGTCCTGACTTTC
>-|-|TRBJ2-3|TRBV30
CAWSVEGETSTDTQYF
TGTGCCTGGAGTGTTGAAGGGGAGACTAGCACAGATACGCAGTATTTT
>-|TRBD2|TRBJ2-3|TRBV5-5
CASSLALSGRVDTQYF
TGTGCCAGCAGTTTGGCCCTTAGCGGGAGAGTAGATACGCAGTATTTT
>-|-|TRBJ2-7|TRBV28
CASSFRTAISSYEQYF
TGTGCCAGCAGTTTTAGGACAGCTATAAGCTCCTACGAGCAGTACTTC
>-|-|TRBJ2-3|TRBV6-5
CASSRAGLEDTQYF
TGTGCCAGCAGCCGTGCGGGGTTGGAAGATACGCAGTATTTT
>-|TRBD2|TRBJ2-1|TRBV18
CASSRTRGTSGSYGNEQFF
TGTGCCAGCTCACGCACCCGGGGGACTAGCGGGAGTTACGGCAATGAGCAGTTCTTC
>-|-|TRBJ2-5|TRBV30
CAWRREAETQYF
TGTGCCTGGAGGAGAGAAGCAGAGACCCAGTACTTC
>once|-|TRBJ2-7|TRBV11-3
CASSLANSFYEQYF
TGTGCCAGCAGCTTAGCGAATTCCTTTTACGAGCAGTACTTC
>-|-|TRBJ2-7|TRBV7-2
CASSGTVYEQYF
TGTGCCAGCAGCGGGACCGTATACGAGCAGTACTTC
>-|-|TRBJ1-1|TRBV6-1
CASSAQGYTEAFF
TGTGCCAGCAGTGCACAGGGTTACACTGAAGCTTTCTTT
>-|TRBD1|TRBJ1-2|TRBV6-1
CASSADRGIYGYTF
TGTGCCAGCAGTGCCGACAGGGGAATCTATGGCTACACCTTC
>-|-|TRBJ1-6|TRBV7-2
CASSFGNSPLHF
TGTGCCAGCAGCTTTGGTAATTCACCCCTCCACTTT
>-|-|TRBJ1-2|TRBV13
CASSLRDQWNGYTF
TGTGCCAGCAGCTTGAGGGACCAATGGAATGGCTACACCTTC
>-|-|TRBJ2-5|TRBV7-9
CASSLGRNQETQYF
TGTGCCAGCAGCCTCGGACGGAACCAAGAGACCCAGTACTTC
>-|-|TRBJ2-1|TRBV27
CASRGSSYNEQFF
TGTGCCAGCAGGGGCAGCTCCTACAATGAGCAGTTCTTC
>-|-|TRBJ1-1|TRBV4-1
CASSLGSGSMNTEAFF
TGCGCCAGCAGCCTCGGTTCAGGGTCTATGAACACTGAAGCTTTCTTT
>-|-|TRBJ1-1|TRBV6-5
CASSYSSAGVGTEAFF
TGTGCCAGCAGTTACTCCTCAGCAGGGGTCGGCACTGAAGCTTTCTTT
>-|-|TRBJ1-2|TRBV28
CASSSPGRYGYTF
TGTGCCAGCAGCTCGCCCGGGCGCTATGGCTACACCTTC
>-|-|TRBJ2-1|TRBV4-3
CASSQDPRYGGQFF
TGCGCCAGCAGCCAAGATCCCCGATACGGGGGGCAGTTCTTC
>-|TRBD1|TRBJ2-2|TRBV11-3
CASSLVFTGENTGELFF
TGTGCCAGCAGCTTAGTTTTTACAGGGGAGAACACCGGGGAGCTGTTTTTT
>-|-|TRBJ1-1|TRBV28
CASSLGLTVFMNTEAFF
TGTGCCAGCAGTTTGGGTCTGACGGTTTTTATGAACACTGAAGCTTTCTTT
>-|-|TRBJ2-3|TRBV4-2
CASSQSPPGGVADTQYF
TGTGCCAGCAGCCAATCCCCCCCTGGCGGGGTCGCAGATACGCAGTATTTT
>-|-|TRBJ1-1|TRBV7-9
CASSLRDTEWPEAFF
TGTGCCAGCAGCCTCCGGGACACAGAGTGGCCTGAAGCTTTCTTT
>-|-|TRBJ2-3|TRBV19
CASSIGGTGAGTDTQYF
TGTGCCAGTAGTATAGGGGGGACCGGGGCAGGCACAGATACGCAGTATTTT
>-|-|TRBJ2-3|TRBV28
CASRSSMYRDKGDTQYF
TGTGCCAGCAGGTCTAGTATGTATCGGGACAAAGGGGATACGCAGTATTTT
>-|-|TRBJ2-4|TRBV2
CASKTGGQGKNIQYF
TGTGCCAGCAAGACCGGGGGTCAAGGCAAAAACATTCAGTACTTC
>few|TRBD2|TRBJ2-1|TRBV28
CASSASGSPEQFF
TGTGCCAGCAGTGCTAGCGGGAGCCCTGAGCAGTTCTTC
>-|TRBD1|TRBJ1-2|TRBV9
CASSVGGTGLLYGYTF
TGTGCCAGCAGCGTAGGGGGGACAGGCCTCTTGTATGGCTACACCTTC
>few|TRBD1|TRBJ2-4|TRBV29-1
CSARQGAKNIQYF
TGCAGCGCCCGACAGGGAGCCAAAAACATTCAGTACTTC